Following are 13 T cell receptor beta chains from one sample sequenced in a study of cytomegalovirus exposure and HLA in healthy donors. PCR used 60 Vbeta primers and 13 Jbeta primers. Clones were sequenced by immunoSEQ multiplex PCR, and TCRdb holds only the in-frame ones, with some missing. Among about 100,000 clones, roughly 74% were seen once, and the ten largest hold about 1.9%. Material: PBMCs. Receptor source: a middle-aged woman in good health and CMV-seronegative.

This clone appeared a few times. J is TRBJ2-1 and V is TRBV9, with D perhaps matching TRBD2 (6 bases). The CDR3 totals 14 residues. The germline CDR1 and CDR2 sequences are SGDLS and YYNGEE. V lost 0 bases to trimming and J lost 2 bases, with 6 bases between them. The chain's CDR3 is CASSVAGAYNEQFF. Here the CDR3 DNA reads TGTGCCAGCAGCGTAGCGGGGGCCTACAATGAGCAGTTCTTC. Supplemented by reference TRBV9 and TRBJ2-1, the full variable domain reads DSGVTQTPKHLITATGQRVTLRCSPRSGDLSVYWYQQSLDQGLQFLIQYYNGEERAKGNILERFSAQQFPDLHSELNLSSLELGDSALYFCASSVAGAYNEQFFGPGTRLTVL.

The chain joins TRBV28 to TRBJ2-2, with 10 bases lining up with TRBD1. The germline V gene encodes CDR1 MDHEN and CDR2 SYDVKM. The CDR3 is made up of 16 amino acids. The V and J ends lost 1 base and 7 bases, in that order; junction bases with no gene match: 6. The CDR3 DNA reads as TGTGCCAGCAGTTTATTGGGACAGGGGTGGAACGGGGAGCTGTTTTTT. It codes for CASSLLGQGWNGELFF.

The V gene is TRBV15, the J gene TRBJ2-5; 12 bases map to TRBD2. The germline gives CDR1 LNHNV, CDR2 YYDKDF (reference sequence). V dropped 3 bases and J dropped 5; count of bases not matched to a gene: 10. The CDR3 extends over 17 amino acids. The CDR3 loop is CATSSRLAGAFAETQYF. DNA for the CDR3: TGTGCCACCAGCAGTAGACTAGCGGGAGCGTTTGCGGAGACCCAGTACTTC. The complete variable domain, with remaining parts taken from reference TRBV15 and TRBJ2-5, reads DAMVIQNPRYQVTQFGKPVTLSCSQTLNHNVMYWYQQKSSQAPKLLFHYYDKDFNNEADTPDNFQSRRPNTSFCFLDIRSPGLGDTAMYLCATSSRLAGAFAETQYFGPGTRLLVL.

The chain has TRBV7-8 and TRBJ1-5, with D unresolved. Germline lookup yields CDR1 SGHVS and CDR2 FQNEAQ. Trimming cost V 5 bases and J 1 base, with 12 bases left between them. This CDR3 region has 15 residues. The CDR3: CASSPAEVSNQPQHF. The CDR3 DNA reads as TGTGCCAGCAGCCCGGCGGAAGTAAGCAATCAGCCCCAGCATTTT.

V and J are TRBV5-1 and TRBJ2-7, with TRBD1 matching 7 bases. V shed 1 base and J 5 bases; nucleotides not matched to a gene: 3. The CDR3 covers 13 residues. Germline CDR1 reads SGHRS; CDR2 reads YFSETQ. This CDR3 is CASSLTGAHEQYF. The CDR3 bases are TGCGCCAGCAGCTTGACAGGGGCCCACGAGCAGTACTTC.

V gene TRBV10-3 combines with J gene TRBJ2-5, with D possibly TRBD1 on 5 matching bases. The CDR3 totals 13 residues. The V end lost 4 bases, the J end lost 3 bases, and 9 bases lay between the germline ends. In germline, CDR1 is ENHRY, CDR2 SYGVKD. CDR3 region: CAISGRREETQYF. The CDR3 DNA reads as TGTGCCATCAGTGGGCGCAGGGAAGAGACCCAGTACTTC.

The V and J genes are TRBV9 and TRBJ2-7; the D is unclear. The CDR3 consists of 14 residues. Germline CDR1 is SGDLS and CDR2 is YYNGEE. The V gene lost 0 bases and the J gene lost 4 bases, with 11 bases spanning the gap. The CDR3 bases are TGTGCCAGCAGCGTAGCCCCGACACAGTACGAGCAGTACTTC. Translation gives CASSVAPTQYEQYF.

This chain joins TRBV5-4 and TRBJ1-2; the D gene is possibly TRBD1 (6 bases). There are 16 residues in the CDR3. Between the trimmed V and J ends, which lost 0 bases and 1 base, there was a span of 13 bases. Germline V CDR1 and CDR2: SGHNT, YYREEE (reference sequence). The chain's CDR3 is CASSLEGDGFNYGYTF. CDR3 in DNA: TGTGCCAGCAGCTTGGAGGGGGACGGATTTAACTATGGCTACACCTTC. The variable domain in full, completed from reference TRBV5-4 and TRBJ1-2, reads ETGVTQSPTHLIKTRGQQVTLRCSSQSGHNTVSWYQQALGQGPQFIFQYYREEENGRGNFPPRFSGLQFPNYSSELNVNALELDDSALYLCASSLEGDGFNYGYTFGSGTRLTVV.

Worth noting for this clone: The DNA is left out, because the CDR3 cannot be placed on it with certainty; the CDR3 is given as TCRdb lists it. The V gene is TRBV21-1, the J gene TRBJ1-1; TRBD1, the D gene given by the table, was not confirmed from the DNA. TRBV21-1 is a pseudogene. With termini counted, the CDR3 has 16 amino acids. The CDR3 spells CASSKLWGQGNTEAFF.

The chain uses TRBV5-4 and TRBJ1-1; D unclear. The germline V gene encodes CDR1 SGHNT and CDR2 YYREEE (reference sequence). Trimming cost V 0 bases and J 1 base, with 7 bases left between them. The CDR3 covers 14 residues. The CDR3: CASSLAGRNTEAFF. The CDR3 bases are TGTGCCAGCAGCTTGGCCGGGAGGAACACTGAAGCTTTCTTT. The whole variable domain, remainder taken from reference TRBV5-4 and TRBJ1-1, is ETGVTQSPTHLIKTRGQQVTLRCSSQSGHNTVSWYQQALGQGPQFIFQYYREEENGRGNFPPRFSGLQFPNYSSELNVNALELDDSALYLCASSLAGRNTEAFFGQGTRLTVV.

This chain connects TRBV27 to TRBJ2-7, with 7 bases lining up with TRBD1. The CDR3 sequence is 13 residues long. Per the germline V gene, CDR1 is MNHEY and CDR2 is SMNVEV (reference sequence). Losses at the gene ends were 5 bases for V and 2 bases for J; bases not matched to a gene: 3. CDR3 sequence (DNA): TGTGCCAGCAGTCGGGACAGAGCCTACGAGCAGTACTTC. It codes for CASSRDRAYEQYF.

The rearrangement joins TRBV10-3 to TRBJ2-1, with a weak D call TRBD2 (7 bases). V lost 6 bases, J lost 5 bases, and 20 bases lay in between. Germline values: CDR1 ENHRY, CDR2 SYGVKD. This CDR3 has 16 amino acids. The CDR3 is CAISGGLRWTNNEQFF. The CDR3 DNA is TGTGCCATCAGCGGGGGGCTCCGTTGGACAAACAATGAGCAGTTCTTC.

This rearrangement joins TRBV19 to TRBJ2-7; D gene ambiguous. CDR3 length: 13 residues. Trimming took 5 bases from V and 6 from J, leaving 14 bases between them. Per the germline V gene, CDR1 is LNHDA and CDR2 is SQIVND (reference sequence). The CDR3 DNA reads TGTGCCAGTAGTCCCGATGCTATTGCCGAGCAGTACTTC. It specifies CASSPDAIAEQYF.